The rows below give T cell receptor beta chains drawn from one sample of a study of T cell repertoires in cytomegalovirus infection. No antigen has been identified for these receptors. One entry per CDR3 protein results from TCRdb running MiXCR on the reads. The data contain about 63,000 distinct CDR3 sequences, around 20% of them singletons. The material sequenced was CD8+ T cells from cultured PBMCs, taken from culture after CMV antigen stimulation. Receptors originate from a human donor in good health (CMV status not recorded). Some clones in this sample may be carry-over from other donors' samples. Both conserved end residues are part of each CDR3. The D gene is left open where the match is weak. Size is omitted from some rows. Given values are once, few, many or a class for expanded clones.

V gene	clone size	J gene	D gene	CDR3 protein	CDR3 DNA
TRBV7-9	.	TRBJ2-3	TRBD2	CASSPRTSGGTDTQYF	TGTGCCAGCAGCCCCCGGACTAGCGGGGGCACAGATACGCAGTATTTT
TRBV4-1	.	TRBJ2-7	.	CASSQAEFSTYEQYF	TGCGCCAGCAGCCAAGCCGAGTTTAGCACCTACGAGCAGTACTTC
TRBV7-9	few	TRBJ1-2	.	CASRSEARYGYTF	TGTGCCAGCAGGTCCGAAGCAAGGTATGGCTACACCTTC
TRBV7-9	few	TRBJ1-2	.	CASIPWDFKGGTNYGYTF	TGTGCCAGCATCCCTTGGGACTTCAAGGGGGGAACCAACTATGGCTACACCTTC
TRBV6-5	.	TRBJ1-5	.	CASSSSRGGGQPQHF	TGTGCCAGCAGCTCCTCCCGGGGAGGAGGGCAGCCCCAGCATTTT
TRBV20-1	.	TRBJ2-2	.	CSARDPGHANTGELFF	TGCAGTGCTAGAGATCCAGGACATGCGAACACCGGGGAGCTGTTTTTT
TRBV7-6	.	TRBJ2-3	.	CASSPRPKVTDTQYF	TGTGCCAGCAGCCCCCGACCCAAGGTCACAGATACGCAGTATTTT
TRBV7-8	few	TRBJ1-4	.	CASSLVPGSEKLFF	TGTGCTAGCAGCTTAGTCCCAGGGTCTGAAAAACTGTTTTTT
TRBV7-9	few	TRBJ2-7	.	CASSSPAYEQYF	TGTGCCAGCAGCTCCCCAGCGTACGAGCAGTACTTC
TRBV5-5	few	TRBJ1-1	.	CASDRTDEAFF	TGTGCCAGCGACCGGACGGATGAAGCTTTCTTT
TRBV7-6	few	TRBJ1-1	.	CASSLGQGHTEAFF	TGTGCCAGCAGCTTAGGGCAGGGGCACACTGAAGCTTTCTTT
TRBV28	.	TRBJ2-5	TRBD1	CASSLRDRVMETQYF	TGTGCCAGCAGTTTAAGGGACAGGGTCATGGAGACCCAGTACTTC
TRBV7-3	few	TRBJ2-7	.	CASSSAGNTYEQYF	TGTGCCAGCAGCTCGGCAGGGAACACCTACGAGCAGTACTTC
TRBV7-9	few	TRBJ1-2	.	CASSSNRRGNYGYTF	TGTGCCAGCAGCTCCAACAGAAGAGGAAACTATGGCTACACCTTC
TRBV4-3	few	TRBJ2-5	.	CASSQDTVQETQYF	TGCGCCAGCAGCCAAGATACCGTACAAGAGACCCAGTACTTC
TRBV5-6	.	TRBJ1-5	TRBD1	CASSRTGNQPQHF	TGTGCCAGCAGCCGGACAGGGAACCAGCCCCAGCATTTT
TRBV11-2	many	TRBJ2-1	TRBD2	CASSQTSGAHNEQFF	TGTGCCAGCAGCCAGACTAGCGGGGCCCACAATGAGCAGTTCTTC
TRBV6-5	.	TRBJ1-4	.	CASSYEVNPTNEKLFF	TGTGCCAGCAGTTATGAGGTCAACCCCACTAATGAAAAACTGTTTTTT
TRBV12-3/TRBV12-4	.	TRBJ2-7	.	CASSQKVLAYEQYF	TGTGCCAGCAGTCAAAAGGTACTAGCATACGAGCAGTACTTC
TRBV4-1	few	TRBJ2-3	.	CASSHVAQGGRGTQYF	TGCGCCAGCAGCCACGTTGCACAGGGAGGTAGGGGTACGCAGTATTTT
TRBV7-2	few	TRBJ2-7	TRBD1	CASSQRRTGPPYEQYF	TGTGCCAGCAGCCAACGTAGGACAGGTCCACCCTACGAGCAGTACTTC
TRBV6-5	.	TRBJ2-3	.	CASSVIAGTDTQYF	TGTGCCAGCAGTGTGATAGCGGGCACAGATACGCAGTATTTT
TRBV7-9	few	TRBJ2-1	TRBD1	CASSPVGDRKHNEQFF	TGTGCCAGCAGCCCGGTCGGGGACAGGAAGCACAATGAGCAGTTCTTC
TRBV7-2	.	TRBJ2-3	.	CASSLALAGGSTDTQYF	TGTGCCAGCAGCTTAGCCCTAGCCGGGGGAAGCACAGATACGCAGTATTTT
TRBV28	.	TRBJ1-1	.	CASSTGWNTEAFF	TGTGCCAGCAGTACCGGATGGAACACTGAAGCTTTCTTT
TRBV2	.	TRBJ2-2	.	CASSEDRQGIFYTGELFF	TGTGCCAGCAGTGAGGACCGCCAGGGGATATTTTACACCGGGGAGCTGTTTTTT
TRBV7-6	few	TRBJ1-5	.	CASSLGRSNQPQHF	TGTGCCAGCAGCTTGGGGAGGAGCAATCAGCCCCAGCATTTT
TRBV9	.	TRBJ2-6	TRBD1	CASSGQGAGANVLTF	TGTGCCAGCAGCGGACAGGGGGCTGGGGCCAACGTCCTGACTTTC
TRBV9	.	TRBJ2-1	TRBD2	CASSAGGGLDEQFF	TGTGCCAGCAGCGCTGGCGGGGGTTTGGATGAGCAGTTCTTC
TRBV28	many	TRBJ1-1	.	CASSSGNTEAFF	TGTGCCAGCAGTTCAGGGAACACTGAAGCTTTCTTT
TRBV7-2	.	TRBJ2-1	TRBD1	CASSQGGELGYNEQFF	TGTGCCAGCAGCCAAGGGGGCGAACTAGGTTACAATGAGCAGTTCTTC
TRBV28	few	TRBJ2-7	TRBD2	CASSFSSFVLAGSYEQYF	TGTGCCAGCAGTTTTTCGTCTTTTGTACTAGCGGGGAGCTACGAGCAGTACTTC
TRBV27	.	TRBJ1-1	TRBD1	CASRWTGLTEAFF	TGTGCCAGCAGGTGGACAGGGCTCACTGAAGCTTTCTTT
TRBV7-2	.	TRBJ2-7	.	CASSLDDRVTYEQYF	TGTGCCAGCAGCTTAGACGATAGGGTAACCTACGAGCAGTACTTC
TRBV7-3	.	TRBJ2-7	.	CASSPTGEDYEQYF	TGTGCCAGCAGCCCTACAGGGGAGGACTACGAGCAGTACTTC
TRBV7-2	few	TRBJ1-5	TRBD1	CASSHRGPGQPQHF	TGTGCCAGCAGCCACAGGGGGCCGGGTCAGCCCCAGCATTTT
TRBV7-9	medium-sized	TRBJ1-5	.	CASSRGSQPQHF	TGTGCCAGCAGCCGTGGGAGTCAGCCCCAGCATTTT
TRBV28	few	TRBJ1-1	.	CASSFPSTEAFF	TGTGCCAGCAGTTTCCCAAGCACTGAAGCTTTCTTT
TRBV6-5	few	TRBJ2-1	.	CASSYSLTGLDEQFF	TGTGCCAGCAGTTACTCGTTGACAGGTCTGGATGAGCAGTTCTTC
TRBV14	once	TRBJ2-2	.	CASSQDVNVNTGELFF	TGTGCCAGCAGCCAAGATGTTAACGTAAACACCGGGGAGCTGTTTTTT
TRBV12-3/TRBV12-4	.	TRBJ1-3	.	CASTLGRTNTIYF	TGTGCCAGCACCCTGGGACGGACAAACACCATATATTTT
TRBV7-9	.	TRBJ1-1	.	CASSFIPTEAFF	TGTGCCAGCAGCTTCATCCCAACTGAAGCTTTCTTT
TRBV5-6	.	TRBJ2-2	TRBD1	CASRPDRDGTGELFF	TGTGCCAGCAGACCCGACAGGGATGGCACCGGGGAGCTGTTTTTT
TRBV7-2	.	TRBJ1-4	.	CASSLGVQTATNEKLFF	TGTGCCAGCAGCTTAGGCGTTCAGACTGCAACTAATGAAAAACTGTTTTTT
TRBV11-2	.	TRBJ2-3	TRBD2	CASSFREGTQYF	TGTGCCAGCAGCTTCCGGGAGGGGACGCAGTACTTT
TRBV28	.	TRBJ1-1	.	CASSFRLRNTEAFF	TGTGCCAGCAGTTTTAGGCTTAGGAACACTGAAGCTTTCTTT
TRBV2	few	TRBJ2-5	.	CASNPPSDTQDSQETQYF	TGTGCCAGCAATCCCCCCTCGGACACCCAGGACTCCCAAGAGACCCAGTACTTC
TRBV6-2/TRBV6-3	.	TRBJ2-2	.	CASSYGRGTGELFF	TGTGCCAGCAGTTACGGAAGGGGCACCGGGGAGCTGTTTTTT
TRBV19	.	TRBJ2-2	.	CASSGSRAGELFF	TGTGCCAGCTCCGGGAGTCGTGCCGGGGAGCTGTTTTTT
TRBV12-3/TRBV12-4	few	TRBJ1-2	.	CASRTGDHQTGYTF	TGTGCCAGCAGGACGGGAGACCACCAAACTGGCTACACCTTC
TRBV12-5	.	TRBJ1-2	.	CASGVGPNYGYTF	TGTGCTAGTGGTGTAGGCCCTAACTATGGCTACACCTTC
TRBV12-3/TRBV12-4	few	TRBJ2-7	TRBD1	CASSFPGQNPYEQYF	TGTGCCAGCAGTTTCCCGGGACAGAACCCCTACGAGCAGTACTTC
TRBV7-9	few	TRBJ1-5	.	CASSLASGKFDPQHF	TGTGCCAGCAGCTTAGCTTCCGGGAAGTTCGACCCCCAGCATTTT